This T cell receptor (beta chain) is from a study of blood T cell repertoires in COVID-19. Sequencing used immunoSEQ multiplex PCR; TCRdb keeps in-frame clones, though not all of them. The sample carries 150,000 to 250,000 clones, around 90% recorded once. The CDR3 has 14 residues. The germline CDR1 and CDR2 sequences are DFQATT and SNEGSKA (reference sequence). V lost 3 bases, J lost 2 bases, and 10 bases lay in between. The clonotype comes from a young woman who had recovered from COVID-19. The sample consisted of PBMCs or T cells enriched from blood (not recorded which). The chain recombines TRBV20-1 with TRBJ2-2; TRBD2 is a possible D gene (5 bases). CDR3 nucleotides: TGCAGTGCTAGTCGGCGGGTTAACACCGGGGAGCTGTTTTTT. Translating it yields CSASRRVNTGELFF.